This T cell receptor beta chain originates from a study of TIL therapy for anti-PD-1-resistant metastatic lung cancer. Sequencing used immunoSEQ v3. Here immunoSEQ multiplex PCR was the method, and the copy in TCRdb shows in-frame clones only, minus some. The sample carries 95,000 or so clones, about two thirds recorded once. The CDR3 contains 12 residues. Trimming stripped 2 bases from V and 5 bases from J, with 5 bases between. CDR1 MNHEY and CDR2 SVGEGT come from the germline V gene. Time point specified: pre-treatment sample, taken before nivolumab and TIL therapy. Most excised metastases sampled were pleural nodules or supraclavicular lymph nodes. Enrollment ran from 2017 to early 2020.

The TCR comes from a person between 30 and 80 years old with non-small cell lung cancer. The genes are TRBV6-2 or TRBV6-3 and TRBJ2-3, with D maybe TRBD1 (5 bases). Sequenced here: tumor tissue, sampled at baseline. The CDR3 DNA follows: TGTGCCAGCAGTTACAGGGGAGATACGCAGTATTTT. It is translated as CASSYRGDTQYF.